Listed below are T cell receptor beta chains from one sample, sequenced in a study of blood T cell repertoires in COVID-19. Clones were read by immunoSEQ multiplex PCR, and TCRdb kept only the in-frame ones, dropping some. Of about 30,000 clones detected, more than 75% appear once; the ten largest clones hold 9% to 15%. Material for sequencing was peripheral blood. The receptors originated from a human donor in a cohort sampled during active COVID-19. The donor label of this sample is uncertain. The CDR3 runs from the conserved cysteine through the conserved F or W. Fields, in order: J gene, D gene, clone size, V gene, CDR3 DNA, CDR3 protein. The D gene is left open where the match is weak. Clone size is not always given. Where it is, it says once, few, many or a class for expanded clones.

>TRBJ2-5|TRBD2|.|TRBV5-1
TGCGCCAGCAGACAAGCCGGGACTAGCTCCGAGACCCAGTACTTC
CASRQAGTSSETQYF
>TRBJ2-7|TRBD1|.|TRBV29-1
TGCAGCGTTGACGACGGGACAGGATACTCCTACGAGCAGTACTTC
CSVDDGTGYSYEQYF
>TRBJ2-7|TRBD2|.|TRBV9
TGTGCCAGCAGCGTAGCGTCTAGCGGGTTGGTTAACGAGCAGTACTTC
CASSVASSGLVNEQYF
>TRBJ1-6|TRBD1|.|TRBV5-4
TGTGCCAGCAGCTTAGTGACCGACAGGGGGAATTCACCCCTCCACTTT
CASSLVTDRGNSPLHF
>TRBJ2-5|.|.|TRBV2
TGTGCCAGCAGTGAAAGGGGGAGCGGAGAGACCCAGTACTTC
CASSERGSGETQYF
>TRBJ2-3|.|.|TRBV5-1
TGCGCCAGCAGCTTGTATGGCAGCACAGATACGCAGTATTTT
CASSLYGSTDTQYF
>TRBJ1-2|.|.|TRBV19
TGTGCCAGTAGTACGGGTCCGTGGGGGCGCGTGGCTAACTATGGCTACACCTTC
CASSTGPWGRVANYGYTF
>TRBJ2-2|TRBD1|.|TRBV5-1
TGCGCCAGCAGCTTGCCACAGGGGGTAGCCGGGGAGCTGTTTTTT
CASSLPQGVAGELFF
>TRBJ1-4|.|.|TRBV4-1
TGCGCCAGCAGCCCCCGCGCAAGCCAAAATGAAAAACTGTTTTTT
CASSPRASQNEKLFF
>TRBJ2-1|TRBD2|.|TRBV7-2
TGTGCCAGCAGCTCCCCCCGTCGACTAGCGCACTACAATGAGCAGTTCTTC
CASSSPRRLAHYNEQFF
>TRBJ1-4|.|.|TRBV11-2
TGTGCCAGCAGCTTAGATTCGGTGAGGCTGTTTTTT
CASSLDSVRLFF
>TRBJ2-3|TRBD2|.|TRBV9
TGTGCCAGCAGCGTAGGTCAACTAGCGGGCATAATAATAGTAGATACGCAGTATTTT
CASSVGQLAGIIIVDTQYF
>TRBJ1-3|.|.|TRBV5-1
TGCGCCAGCAGCTTTCAAGGGAGGGGAAACACCATATATTTT
CASSFQGRGNTIYF
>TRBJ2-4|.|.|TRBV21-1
TGTGCCAGCAGCAAAGGAGGGGGGACTAGCGGGACCATCACCCAAAACATTCAGTACTTC
CASSKGGGTSGTITQNIQYF
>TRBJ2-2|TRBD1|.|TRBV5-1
TGCGCCAGCAGTAAGGGGGCGCCGAACACCGGGGAGCTGTTTTTT
CASSKGAPNTGELFF
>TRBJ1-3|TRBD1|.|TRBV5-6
TGTGCCAGCAGCCCCAGGGGGCCGCCTGGAAACACCATATATTTT
CASSPRGPPGNTIYF
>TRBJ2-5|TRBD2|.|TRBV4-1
TGCGCCAGCAGCCAAGGCGGGAGCCTAGAGACCCAGTACTTC
CASSQGGSLETQYF
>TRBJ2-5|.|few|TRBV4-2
TGTGCCAGCAGCCAAGATTACAACAGGCAAGAGACCCAGTACTTC
CASSQDYNRQETQYF
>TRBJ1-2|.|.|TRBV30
TGTGCCTGGAGTGTACGGCGAGGGGAGGGTGGCTACACCTTC
CAWSVRRGEGGYTF
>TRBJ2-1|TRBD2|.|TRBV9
TGTGCCAGCAGCGAACTTAGCGGGAGGGCCCTCACGGATGAGCAGTTCTTC
CASSELSGRALTDEQFF
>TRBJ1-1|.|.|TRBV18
TGTGCCAGCTCACCAGTGGGGGCGCGACTGAACACTGAAGCTTTCTTT
CASSPVGARLNTEAFF
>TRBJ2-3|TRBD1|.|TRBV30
TGTGCCTGGAGTGCCCGCATCCTGACAGGGCCCACGGGAACAGATACGCAGTATTTT
CAWSARILTGPTGTDTQYF
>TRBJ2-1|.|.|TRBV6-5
TGTGCCACCCGAAGGGAGCGGAGCTCCTACAATGAGCAGTTCTTC
CATRRERSSYNEQFF
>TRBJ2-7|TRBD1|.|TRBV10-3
TGTGCCACGCGGACAGGAACGGTCTCCTACGAGCAGTACTTC
CATRTGTVSYEQYF
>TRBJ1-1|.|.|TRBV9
TGTGCCAGCAGCCAATCCGGACAGTCGTCCACTGAAGCTTTCTTT
CASSQSGQSSTEAFF
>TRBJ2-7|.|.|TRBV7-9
TGTGCCAGCAGCTTTATAGGGGGAGACGAGCAGTACTTC
CASSFIGGDEQYF
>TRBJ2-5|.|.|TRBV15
TGTGCCACCAGCAGAGATCCTACTAGTGGGGAGACCCAGTACTTC
CATSRDPTSGETQYF
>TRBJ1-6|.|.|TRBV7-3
TGTGCCAGCAGCCTCCGGTCTAATTCACCCCTCCACTTT
CASSLRSNSPLHF
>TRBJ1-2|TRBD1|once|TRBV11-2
TGTGCCAGCAGCTTAAATTTAGGGGGCGACTATGGCTACACCTTC
CASSLNLGGDYGYTF
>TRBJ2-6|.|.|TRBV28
TGTGCCAGCAGCCCTACAGGGTTCGGGGCCAACGTCCTGACTTTC
CASSPTGFGANVLTF
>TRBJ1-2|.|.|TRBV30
TGTGCCTGGTTCCTAAGAGGCACGGAGAACTATGGCTACACCTTC
CAWFLRGTENYGYTF
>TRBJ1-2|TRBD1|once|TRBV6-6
TGTGCCAGCAGTTACAGCCAGGGGGCCTATGGCTACACCTTC
CASSYSQGAYGYTF
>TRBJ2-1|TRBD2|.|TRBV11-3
TGTGCCAGCAGCTCTAGCGGGGGGAGCTCCTACAATGAGCAGTTCTTC
CASSSSGGSSYNEQFF
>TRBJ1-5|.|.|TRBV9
TGTGCCAGCAGCGTGACAGGACATAGCAATCAGCCCCAGCATTTT
CASSVTGHSNQPQHF
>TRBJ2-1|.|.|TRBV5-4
TGTGCCAGCAGCTTGGCCGTAGCAAGGGGTTACAATGAGCAGTTCTTC
CASSLAVARGYNEQFF
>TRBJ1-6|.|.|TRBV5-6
TGTGCCAGCAGCATTGACAGCAATTCACCCCTCCACTTT
CASSIDSNSPLHF
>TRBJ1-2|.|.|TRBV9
TGTGCCAGCAGCTCACTGTGGGGAGGCTATGGCTACACCTTC
CASSSLWGGYGYTF
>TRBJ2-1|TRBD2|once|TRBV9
TGTGCCAGCAGCGTAGTCGAGACTAGCCCGCAGTTCTTC
CASSVVETSPQFF
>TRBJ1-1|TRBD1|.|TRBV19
TGTGCCAGTAGTGCCGACAGGGGAGGGACTGAAGCTTTCTTT
CASSADRGGTEAFF
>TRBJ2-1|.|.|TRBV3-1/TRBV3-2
TGTGCCAGCAGCCCCTACTCCTACAATGAGCAGTTCTTC
CASSPYSYNEQFF
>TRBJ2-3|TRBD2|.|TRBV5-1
TGCGCCAGCAGCTTGAAACCTGGCGGGCTAGCGGGAATCACAGATACGCAGTATTTT
CASSLKPGGLAGITDTQYF
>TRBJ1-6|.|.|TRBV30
TGTGCCTGGAGTGTATGGGCTTCACCCCTCCACTTT
CAWSVWASPLHF
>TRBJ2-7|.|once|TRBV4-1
TGCGCCAGCAGCCAAACATCCGGGTCCTACTACGAGCAGTACTTC
CASSQTSGSYYEQYF
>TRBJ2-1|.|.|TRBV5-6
TGTGCCAGCAGCTCGGTTAGATCACACAATGAGCAGTTCTTC
CASSSVRSHNEQFF
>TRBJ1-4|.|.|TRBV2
TGTGCCAGCAGTCGGGGTAGAGAAGATGAAAAACTGTTTTTT
CASSRGREDEKLFF
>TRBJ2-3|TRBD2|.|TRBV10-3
TGTGCCATCAGTTTCGGCGGGAGCTCAGATACGCAGTATTTT
CAISFGGSSDTQYF
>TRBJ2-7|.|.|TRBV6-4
TGTGCCAGCAGGAGCCCATCCTCCTACGAGCAGTACTTC
CASRSPSSYEQYF
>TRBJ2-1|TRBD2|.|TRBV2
TGTGCCAGCACCCAGGTCGCCCTTCTAGCGGGAGGCGCAAAAAGCTCCTACAATGAGCAGTTCTTC
CASTQVALLAGGAKSSYNEQFF
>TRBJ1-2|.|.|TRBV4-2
TGTGCCAGCAGCCAAGAGGGTAGGGGCGAGTCAATATATGGCTACACCTTC
CASSQEGRGESIYGYTF
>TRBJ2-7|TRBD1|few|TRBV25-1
TGTGCCAGCAGTGAATTAGGGACAGGGGACGACGAGCAGTACTTC
CASSELGTGDDEQYF